This TCR beta chain stems from a study of response to subunit inactivated influenza vaccine. The germline V gene has CDR1 SQVTM and CDR2 ANQGSEA. The CDR3 has 14 residues. Study results and limitations: Authors suggested that a seasonal influenza vaccination recruits few new T cells each time.

Of note for this clonotype: The antigen remains unidentified.

Each CDR3 protein is one row after TCRdb ran MiXCR on the RT-PCR reads. The sample contains approximately 300,000 distinct CDR3 sequences, 20% to 25% of which appear only once. The material sequenced was PBMCs from blood, taken around 22 months after vaccination. V and J are TRBV29-1 and TRBJ2-3; TRBD1 matches 9 bases. This clonotype was obtained from a man aged 50 to 75 who received an inactivated influenza vaccine. CDR3 sequence: CSETGGAGTDTQYF. The CDR3 nucleotides are TGCAGTGAAACAGGGGGCGCGGGCACAGATACGCAGTATTTT.